This is a list of T cell receptor beta chains from one sample in a study of blood T cell repertoires in COVID-19. Produced via immunoSEQ multiplex PCR; TCRdb's table is partial and in-frame only. The sample carries over 120,000 clones, around 83% recorded once. What was sequenced was peripheral blood. These receptors were taken from a human donor with acute or convalescent COVID-19. The donor label of this sample is uncertain. The conserved cysteine and the conserved F or W are not part of the CDR3 here.

TRBJ2-2	TRBV19	ASSRNRGTAGELF
TRBJ2-2	TRBV7-2	ASSLDRVHTGELF
TRBJ2-1	TRBV7-9	ASSFRQGARDEQF
TRBJ1-2	TRBV2	ASSEQGANYGYT
TRBJ1-4	TRBV15	ATSRPDRNNEKLF
TRBJ1-6	TRBV6-6	ASSYSGQGVSPLH
TRBJ1-5	TRBV10-3	AISPTGNGQPQH
TRBJ1-6	TRBV30	AYGQNNSPLH
TRBJ1-5	TRBV5-1	ASSPGQGALQPQH
TRBJ2-2	TRBV7-9	ASSLRAGELF
TRBJ1-6	TRBV19	ASMKAVEDLPNSPLH
TRBJ1-6	TRBV5-1	ASSLGPQGDNSPLH
TRBJ1-2	TRBV4-2	ASSQAGGDYGYT
TRBJ1-1	TRBV19	ASSIGSGDGNTEAF
TRBJ1-3	TRBV29-1	SVGWGPDRGNTIY
TRBJ2-7	TRBV9	ASSVEGSAGGNYEQY